This T cell receptor (beta chain) was recorded in a study of CD8 T cells in ankylosing spondylitis. Broader study findings: What appeared characteristic of ankylosing spondylitis blood was a TCR beta motif of under 10 highly homologous variants.

TCRdb re-derived calls from the 5' RACE reads in MiXCR, one entry per CDR3 protein. The sample includes some 240,000 distinct CDR3 sequences, more than 5.5% seen only once; the top ten take about 14%. Trimming took 2 bases from V and 0 from J, leaving 23 bases between them. The CDR3 contains 20 residues. Germline CDR1 and CDR2: SGHAT and FQNNGV. Worth noting for this clonotype: Its antigen is not known.

V and J are TRBV11-2 and TRBJ2-1; a weak D match, TRBD2 (7 bases). The source is a male donor with ankylosing spondylitis. Sequences were obtained from blood, either unsorted or a sorted T cell fraction (not recorded which). The CDR3 spells CASSLSRGLAVFSSYNEQFF. The DNA for the CDR3 is TGTGCCAGCAGCTTATCCCGGGGGCTAGCGGTGTTCAGCTCCTACAATGAGCAGTTCTTC.